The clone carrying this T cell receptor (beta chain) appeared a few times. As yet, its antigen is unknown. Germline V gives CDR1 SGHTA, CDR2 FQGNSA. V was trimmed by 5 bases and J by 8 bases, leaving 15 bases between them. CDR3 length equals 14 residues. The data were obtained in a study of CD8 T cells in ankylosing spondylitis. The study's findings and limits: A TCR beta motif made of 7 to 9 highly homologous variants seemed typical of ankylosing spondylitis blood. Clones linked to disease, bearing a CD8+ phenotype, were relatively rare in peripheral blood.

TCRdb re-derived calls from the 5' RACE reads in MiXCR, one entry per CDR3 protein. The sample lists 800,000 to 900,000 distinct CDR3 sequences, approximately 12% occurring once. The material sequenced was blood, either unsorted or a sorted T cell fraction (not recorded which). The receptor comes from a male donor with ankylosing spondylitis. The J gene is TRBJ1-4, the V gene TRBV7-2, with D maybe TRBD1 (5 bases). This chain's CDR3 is CASSRQPHSEKLFF. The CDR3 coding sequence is TGTGCCAGCAGCCGACAGCCCCATAGCGAAAAACTGTTTTTT. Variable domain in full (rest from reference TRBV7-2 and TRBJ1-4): GAGVSQSPSNKVTEKGKDVELRCDPISGHTALYWYRQSLGQGLEFLIYFQGNSAPDKSGLPSDRFSAERTGGSVSTLTIQRTQQEDSAVYLCASSRQPHSEKLFFGSGTQLSVL.